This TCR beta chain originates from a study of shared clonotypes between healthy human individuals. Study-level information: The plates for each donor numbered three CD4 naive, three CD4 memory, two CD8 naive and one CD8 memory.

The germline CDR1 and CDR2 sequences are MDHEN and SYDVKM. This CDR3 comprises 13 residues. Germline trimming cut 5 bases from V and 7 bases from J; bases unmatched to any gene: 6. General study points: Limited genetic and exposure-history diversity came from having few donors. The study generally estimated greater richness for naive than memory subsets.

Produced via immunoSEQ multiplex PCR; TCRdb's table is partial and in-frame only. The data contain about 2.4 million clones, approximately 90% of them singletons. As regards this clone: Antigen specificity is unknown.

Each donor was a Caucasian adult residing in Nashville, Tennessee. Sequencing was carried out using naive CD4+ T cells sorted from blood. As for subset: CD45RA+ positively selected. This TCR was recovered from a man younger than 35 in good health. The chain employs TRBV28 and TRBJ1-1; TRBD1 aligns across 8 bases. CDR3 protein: CASSPGGRGEAFF. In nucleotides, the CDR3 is TGTGCCAGCAGTCCAGGGGGCAGGGGTGAAGCTTTCTTT.